This T cell receptor beta chain emerged from a study of T cells in Graves' hyperthyroidism and ophthalmopathy. Findings and limits, study-wide: A model using 13 V-J features told ophthalmopathy apart from stable hyperthyroidism.

The definition of stable Graves' hyperthyroidism was no ophthalmopathy progression within 18 months. This clonotype was counted at least ten times. Antigen specificity is unknown. With 4 bases clipped from V and 2 bases from J, the junction kept 4 bases outside the gene matches. CDR1 is SNHLY and CDR2 is FYNNEI in the germline V gene. This CDR3 has 15 amino acids. RNA transcripts yielded amplified TCR beta CDR3 regions. Researchers ran a first-round RT-PCR on the TCR CDR3 using the HTBI primer set. TCRdb redid the calling of the multiplex PCR reads with MiXCR, one entry per CDR3 protein. The table has fewer than 850,000 distinct CDR3 sequences, about 18% seen once.

The chain combines TRBV2 with TRBJ2-3, with 9 bases aligning to TRBD2. This TCR was recovered from a man aged 50 to 59 with Graves' hyperthyroidism. Input material: blood. For the CDR3, the DNA is TGTGCCAGCAGTGGACTAGCGGCTCTCACAGATACGCAGTATTTT. As protein: CASSGLAALTDTQYF.